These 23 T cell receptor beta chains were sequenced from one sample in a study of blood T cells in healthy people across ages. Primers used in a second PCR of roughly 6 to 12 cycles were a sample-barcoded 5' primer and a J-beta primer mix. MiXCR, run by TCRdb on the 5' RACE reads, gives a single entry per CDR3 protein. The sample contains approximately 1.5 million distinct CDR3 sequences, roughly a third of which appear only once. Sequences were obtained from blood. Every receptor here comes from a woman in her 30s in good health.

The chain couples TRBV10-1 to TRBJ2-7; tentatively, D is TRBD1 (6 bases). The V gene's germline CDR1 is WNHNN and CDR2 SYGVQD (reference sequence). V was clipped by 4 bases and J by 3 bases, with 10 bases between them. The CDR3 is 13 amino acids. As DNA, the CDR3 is TGCGCCAGCAGTGCGCACAGGGACTACGAGCAGTACTTC. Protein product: CASSAHRDYEQYF.

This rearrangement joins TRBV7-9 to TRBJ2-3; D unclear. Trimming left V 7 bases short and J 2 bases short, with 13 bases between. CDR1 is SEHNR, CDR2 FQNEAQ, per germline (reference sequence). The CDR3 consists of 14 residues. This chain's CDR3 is CASTDEQDTDTQYF. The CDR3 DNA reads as TGTGCCAGCACCGATGAGCAGGACACAGATACGCAGTATTTT.

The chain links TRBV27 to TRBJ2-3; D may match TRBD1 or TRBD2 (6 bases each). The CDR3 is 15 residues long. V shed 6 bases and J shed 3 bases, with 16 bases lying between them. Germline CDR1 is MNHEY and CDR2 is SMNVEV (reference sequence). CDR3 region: CASSWGAGRTDTQYF. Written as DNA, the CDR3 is TGTGCCAGCAGCTGGGGGGCAGGGAGGACAGATACGCAGTATTTT.

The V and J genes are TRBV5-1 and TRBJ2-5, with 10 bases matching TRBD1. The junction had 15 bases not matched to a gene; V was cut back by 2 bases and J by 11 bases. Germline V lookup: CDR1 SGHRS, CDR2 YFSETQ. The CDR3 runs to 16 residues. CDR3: CASSFPGQGLYNEQYF. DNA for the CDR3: TGCGCCAGCAGCTTTCCGGGACAGGGGCTCTACAATGAGCAGTACTTC.

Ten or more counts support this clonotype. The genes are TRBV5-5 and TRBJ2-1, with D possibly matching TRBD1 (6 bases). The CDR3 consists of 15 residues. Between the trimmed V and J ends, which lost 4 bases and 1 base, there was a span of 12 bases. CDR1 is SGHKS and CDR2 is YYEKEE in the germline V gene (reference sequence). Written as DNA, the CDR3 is TGTGCCAGCAGCCAAAGACAGGTTTCCTACAATGAGCAGTTCTTC. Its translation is CASSQRQVSYNEQFF.

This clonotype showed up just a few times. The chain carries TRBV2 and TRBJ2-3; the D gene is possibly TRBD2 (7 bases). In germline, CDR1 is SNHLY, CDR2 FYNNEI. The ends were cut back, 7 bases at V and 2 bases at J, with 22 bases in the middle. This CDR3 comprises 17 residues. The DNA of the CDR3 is TGTGCCAGCATAGACAGAAGGGGGGGAATCCCCACAGATACGCAGTATTTT. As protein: CASIDRRGGIPTDTQYF.

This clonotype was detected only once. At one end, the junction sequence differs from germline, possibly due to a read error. The CDR3 DNA sequence: TGTGTCAGCAGCTTGGTGGACAGACCCAGGGCTAGCGAGCAGTACTTC. Protein product: CVSSLVDRPRASEQYF. V usage is TRBV7-8 and J usage is TRBJ2-7, with D perhaps matching TRBD1 (6 bases). The germline CDR1 and CDR2 sequences are SGHVS and FQNEAQ. The CDR3 has 16 residues.

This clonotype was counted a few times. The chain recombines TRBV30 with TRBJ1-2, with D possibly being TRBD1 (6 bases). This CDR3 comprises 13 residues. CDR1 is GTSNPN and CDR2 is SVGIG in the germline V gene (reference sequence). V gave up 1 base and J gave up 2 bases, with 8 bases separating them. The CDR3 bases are TGTGCCTGGAGTGATACAGGGAACTATGGCTACACCTTC. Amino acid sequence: CAWSDTGNYGYTF.

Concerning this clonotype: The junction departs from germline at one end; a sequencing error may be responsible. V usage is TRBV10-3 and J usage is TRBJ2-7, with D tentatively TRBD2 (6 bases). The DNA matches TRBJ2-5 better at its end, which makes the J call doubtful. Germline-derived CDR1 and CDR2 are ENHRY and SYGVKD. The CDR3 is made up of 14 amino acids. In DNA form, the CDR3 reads TGTGCCTTCAGTGAGTCCCTAGCGAGGGAGACCCAGTACTTC. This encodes CAFSESLARETQYF.

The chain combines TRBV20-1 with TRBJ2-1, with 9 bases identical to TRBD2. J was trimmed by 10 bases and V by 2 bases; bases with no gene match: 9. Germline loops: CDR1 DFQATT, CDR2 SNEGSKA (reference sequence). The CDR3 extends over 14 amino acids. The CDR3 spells CSARHPAGGSEQFF. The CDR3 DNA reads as TGCAGTGCTAGACACCCAGCGGGGGGCTCAGAGCAGTTCTTC.

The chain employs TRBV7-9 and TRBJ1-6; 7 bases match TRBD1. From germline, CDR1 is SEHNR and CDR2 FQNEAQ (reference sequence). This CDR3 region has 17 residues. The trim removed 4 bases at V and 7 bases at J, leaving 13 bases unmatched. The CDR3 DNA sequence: TGTGCCAGCAGCTCTCTTTTAGGGACAGCGACAAATTCACCCCTCCACTTT. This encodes CASSSLLGTATNSPLHF.

Written as DNA, the CDR3 is TGCAGTGCTAGAGACGGGCGGGGGGATGCGGACGAGCAGTACTTC. Translation gives CSARDGRGDADEQYF. The gene calls are TRBV20-1 and TRBJ2-7; TRBD2 agrees at 8 bases. CDR3 size: 15 residues. The ends lost 0 bases at V and 5 bases at J; junction bases unmatched: 9. Germline CDR1 is DFQATT and CDR2 is SNEGSKA (reference sequence).

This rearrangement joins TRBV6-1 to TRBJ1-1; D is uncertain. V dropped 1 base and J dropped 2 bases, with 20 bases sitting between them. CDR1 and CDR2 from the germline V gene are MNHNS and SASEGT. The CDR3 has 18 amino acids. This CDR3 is CASSEDTRAIQSNTEAFF. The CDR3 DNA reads TGTGCCAGCAGTGAAGATACACGAGCCATCCAGAGTAACACTGAAGCTTTCTTT.

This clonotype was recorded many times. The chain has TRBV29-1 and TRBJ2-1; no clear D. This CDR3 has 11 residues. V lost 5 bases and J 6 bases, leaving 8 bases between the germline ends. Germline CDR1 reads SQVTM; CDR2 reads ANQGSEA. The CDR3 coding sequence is TGCAGCGTTCTGGTCCCCAATGAGCAGTTCTTC. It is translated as CSVLVPNEQFF.

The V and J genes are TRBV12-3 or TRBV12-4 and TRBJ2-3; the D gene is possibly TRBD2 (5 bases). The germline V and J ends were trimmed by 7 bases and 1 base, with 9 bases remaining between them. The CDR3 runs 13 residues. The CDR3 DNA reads TGTGCCAGCAACCGGACTGGCACAGATACGCAGTATTTT. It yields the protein CASNRTGTDTQYF.

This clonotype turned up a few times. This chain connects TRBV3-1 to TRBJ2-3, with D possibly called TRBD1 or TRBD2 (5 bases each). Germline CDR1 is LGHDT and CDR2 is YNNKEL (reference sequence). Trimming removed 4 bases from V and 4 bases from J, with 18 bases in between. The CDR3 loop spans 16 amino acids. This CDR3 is CASSPLDGRGADTQYF. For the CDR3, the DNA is TGTGCCAGCAGCCCCCTGGACGGGCGAGGGGCAGATACGCAGTATTTT.

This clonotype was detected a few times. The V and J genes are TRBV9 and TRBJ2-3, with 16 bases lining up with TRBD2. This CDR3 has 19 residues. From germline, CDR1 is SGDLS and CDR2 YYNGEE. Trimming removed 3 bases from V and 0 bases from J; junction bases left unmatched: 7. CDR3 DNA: TGTGCCAGCAGCGCCTACGGGACTAGCGGGGGGGTTAGCACAGATACGCAGTATTTT. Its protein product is CASSAYGTSGGVSTDTQYF. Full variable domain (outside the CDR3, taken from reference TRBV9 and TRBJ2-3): DSGVTQTPKHLITATGQRVTLRCSPRSGDLSVYWYQQSLDQGLQFLIQYYNGEERAKGNILERFSAQQFPDLHSELNLSSLELGDSALYFCASSAYGTSGGVSTDTQYFGPGTRLTVL.

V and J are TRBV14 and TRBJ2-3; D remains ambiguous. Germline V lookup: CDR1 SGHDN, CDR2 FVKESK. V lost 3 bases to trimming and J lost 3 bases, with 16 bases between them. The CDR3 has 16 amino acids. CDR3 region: CASSHQMAARTDTQYF. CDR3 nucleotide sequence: TGTGCCAGCAGCCACCAGATGGCAGCCCGTACAGATACGCAGTATTTT.

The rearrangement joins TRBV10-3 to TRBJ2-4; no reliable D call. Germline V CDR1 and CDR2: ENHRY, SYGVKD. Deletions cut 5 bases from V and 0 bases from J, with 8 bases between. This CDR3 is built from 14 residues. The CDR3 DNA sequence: TGTGCCATCAGTACAGAAATAGCCAAAAACATTCAGTACTTC. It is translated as CAISTEIAKNIQYF.

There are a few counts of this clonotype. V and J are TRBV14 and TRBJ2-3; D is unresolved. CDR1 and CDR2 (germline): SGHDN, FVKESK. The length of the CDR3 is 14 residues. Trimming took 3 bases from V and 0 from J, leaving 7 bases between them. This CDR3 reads CASSHVVSTDTQYF. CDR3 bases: TGTGCCAGCAGCCACGTAGTCAGCACAGATACGCAGTATTTT.

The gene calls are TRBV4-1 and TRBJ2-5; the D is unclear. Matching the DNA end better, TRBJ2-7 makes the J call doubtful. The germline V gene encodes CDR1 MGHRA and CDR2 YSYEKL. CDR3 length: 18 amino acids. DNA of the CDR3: TGCGCCAGCAGCCAAGATCGGCTGGATTACCGCTCCCTTGACGAGCAGTACTTC. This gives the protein CASSQDRLDYRSLDEQYF.

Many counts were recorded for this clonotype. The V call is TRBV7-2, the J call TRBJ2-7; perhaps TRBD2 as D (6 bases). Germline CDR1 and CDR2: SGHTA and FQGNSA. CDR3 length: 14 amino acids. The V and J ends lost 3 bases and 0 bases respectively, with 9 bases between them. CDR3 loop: CASSLTRTSYEQYF. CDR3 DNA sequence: TGTGCCAGCAGCTTGACTAGGACCTCCTACGAGCAGTACTTC.

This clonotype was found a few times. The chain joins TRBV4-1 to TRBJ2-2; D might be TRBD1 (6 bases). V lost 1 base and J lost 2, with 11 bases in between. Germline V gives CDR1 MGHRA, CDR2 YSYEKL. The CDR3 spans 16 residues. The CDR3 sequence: CASSQVLQGNTGELFF. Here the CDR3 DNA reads TGCGCCAGCAGCCAAGTTCTACAGGGCAACACCGGGGAGCTGTTTTTT.